The 11 T cell receptor beta chains presented below share a single source sample, sequenced in a study of T cells in narcolepsy. The table came from immunoSEQ multiplex PCR; TCRdb's copy has only in-frame clones and leaves some out. The sample has more than 30,000 clones; 70% to 80% are singletons. Sequencing used CD45RA- memory CD4+ T cells from PBMCs. The receptors stem from a human donor with narcolepsy.

CDR3 bases: TGCGCCAGCAGTCTGACAGCGGGAGGGCCCTACAATGAGCAGTTCTTC. Its translation: CASSLTAGGPYNEQFF. V is TRBV5-1 and J is TRBJ2-1; TRBD2 agrees at 10 bases. Germline V CDR1 and CDR2: SGHRS, YFSETQ. With V trimmed by 5 bases and J by 2 bases, 7 bases remained unmatched. This CDR3 region has 16 residues.

The chain uses TRBV5-8 and TRBJ2-2, with TRBD1 identical over 10 bases. J was trimmed by 9 bases and V by 0 bases; bases with no gene match: 2. The CDR3 contains 14 residues. Germline V CDR1 and CDR2: SGHTS, YDEGEE. CDR3 loop: CASSLETGGRELFF. The CDR3 bases are TGTGCCAGCAGCTTGGAGACAGGGGGCCGGGAGCTGTTTTTT.

The gene calls are TRBV27 and TRBJ2-7, with D possibly matching TRBD1 (6 bases). V lost 3 bases and J lost 6, with 9 bases in between. The length of the CDR3 is 12 residues. Germline V gene sequence: CDR1 MNHEY, CDR2 SMNVEV (reference sequence). The CDR3 DNA reads as TGTGCCAGCAGTTTTGTAGGGGGCGAGCAGTACTTC. Translating gives CASSFVGGEQYF.

V is TRBV10-2 and J is TRBJ1-4; D is unclear. This CDR3 has 13 residues. Germline lookup yields CDR1 WSHSY and CDR2 SAAADI. Between the trimmed V and J ends, which lost 8 bases and 2 bases, there was a span of 9 bases. CDR3 amino acids: CASRGLTNEKLFF. The CDR3 nucleotides read TGCGCCAGCCGCGGGTTGACTAATGAAAAACTGTTTTTT.

For the CDR3, the DNA is TGTGCCAGCAGCCTACGTGGGGACCCCTACAATGAGCAGTTCTTC. This translates into CASSLRGDPYNEQFF. The rearrangement links TRBV7-2 to TRBJ2-1, with D perhaps assigned TRBD1 or TRBD2 (5 bases each). This CDR3 has 15 amino acids. Germline CDR1 is SGHTA and CDR2 is FQGNSA. With 5 bases removed from V and 2 bases from J, the gap between germline ends came to 13 bases.

The chain joins TRBV5-1 to TRBJ1-4, with 9 bases fitting TRBD1. The CDR3 runs to 17 residues. CDR1 is SGHRS, CDR2 YFSETQ, per germline. Trimming took 0 bases from V and 7 from J; bases not matched to a gene: 10. CDR3 residues: CASSLGQPGQGGEKLFF. CDR3 bases: TGCGCCAGCAGCTTGGGGCAACCGGGACAGGGAGGTGAAAAACTGTTTTTT.

CDR3 sequence reads: CASIRTGMSNQPQHF. The CDR3, as DNA: TGTGCCAGCATTCGGACAGGGATGAGCAATCAGCCCCAGCATTTT. The J gene is TRBJ1-5, the V gene TRBV28; TRBD1 matches at 8 bases. CDR1 MDHEN and CDR2 SYDVKM come from the germline V gene. CDR3 size: 15 residues. V lost 7 bases and J lost 1; bases outside the gene matches: 6. The full variable domain, rest sourced from reference TRBV28 and TRBJ1-5, is DVKVTQSSRYLVKRTGEKVFLECVQDMDHENMFWYRQDPGLGLRLIYFSYDVKMKEKGDIPEGYSVSREKKERFSLILESASTNQTSMYLCASIRTGMSNQPQHFGDGTRLSIL.

The V call is TRBV6-5, the J call TRBJ1-1, with D uncertain. Trimming shortened V by 11 bases and J by 6 bases, and 22 bases separated the two germline ends. This CDR3 has 14 residues. Per germline, CDR1 MNHEY and CDR2 SVGAGI. The CDR3 bases are TGTGCCGCCAACGAATATAAAGGGAGACCTGAAGCTTTCTTT. It is translated as CAANEYKGRPEAFF.

As regards this clone: It is likely a read error, because the conserved phenylalanine at the end of the CDR3 is missing. V is TRBV7-2 and J is TRBJ2-7, with 10 nucleotides matching TRBD1. This CDR3 contains 16 residues. The ends lost 4 bases at V and 4 bases at J; junction bases unmatched: 10. Germline V gene data show CDR1 as SGHTA and CDR2 as FQGNSA. The CDR3: CASSSFGGQGRYEQYS. The CDR3 region has the DNA TGTGCCAGCAGCTCCTTCGGGGGACAGGGGAGATACGAGCAGTACTCC.

The rearrangement uses TRBV6-5 and TRBJ2-3; a weak D match, TRBD2 (5 bases). CDR1 and CDR2 (germline): MNHEY, SVGAGI. V gave up 9 bases and J gave up 2 bases, with 9 bases separating them. The CDR3 contains 12 residues. The CDR3 nucleotides are TGTGCCAGTCTGGACTCCACAGATACGCAGTATTTT. This encodes CASLDSTDTQYF.

This clone was picked up one time. The CDR3 DNA is TGCGCCAGCAGCTGGGCGGGACTAGCGAGCCCCTACAATGAGCAGTTCTTC. This codes for CASSWAGLASPYNEQFF. The V gene is TRBV5-1, the J gene TRBJ2-1; 10 bases map to TRBD2. The CDR3 has 17 residues. Germline lookup yields CDR1 SGHRS and CDR2 YFSETQ. V shed 3 bases and J 2 bases; nucleotides not matched to a gene: 8.